A selection of T cell receptor beta chains follows, all from one sample in a study of technical replicates of blood from several donors. Generated by immunoSEQ multiplex PCR, the TCRdb table keeps only in-frame clones and is missing some. The table lists over 75,000 clones, approximately 94% of them singletons. Material: T cells isolated from PBMCs. The receptor source for this set is a human donor in good health. Both conserved end residues are part of each CDR3. Each record gives: V gene, J gene, CDR3 protein.

>TRBV2|TRBJ2-3
CASVTGTGLTDTQYF
>TRBV9|TRBJ2-2
CASSVDPAGELFF
>TRBV9|TRBJ2-1
CASSVGLAGGLEQFF
>TRBV6-5|TRBJ1-1
CASRGTGGGYTEAFF
>TRBV11-3|TRBJ1-4
CASSWDRVGEKLFF
>TRBV15|TRBJ1-4
CATDEGGITTNEKLFF
>TRBV20-1|TRBJ2-1
CSARSRDRLFF
>TRBV30|TRBJ1-1
CAWRRLREGTEAFF
>TRBV27|TRBJ1-4
CASSLYPGEEKLFF
>TRBV5-1|TRBJ2-2
CASQRRTANTGELFF
>TRBV2|TRBJ2-3
CASRAGLAATTDTQYF
>TRBV27|TRBJ2-3
CATGSGVPDTQYF
>TRBV7-9|TRBJ2-2
CASNKLGRGNTGELFF
>TRBV6-1|TRBJ1-2
CASSVGTGSVHYGYTF
>TRBV6-1|TRBJ2-5
CASSELGGTGQETQYF
>TRBV19|TRBJ2-7
CASSLGASGGPYEQYF
>TRBV5-1|TRBJ2-7
CASSYEGVSYEQYF
>TRBV7-9|TRBJ2-3
CASRRNLAGARDTQYF
>TRBV15|TRBJ2-1
CATSRRGGSNEQFF
>TRBV13|TRBJ2-7
CASSLNRDDEQYF
>TRBV19|-
CASSTRTGSFSYEQYF
>TRBV5-1|TRBJ2-3
CASSLLRGSTDTQYF
>TRBV6-1|TRBJ1-5
CASSGTGEPGLFGQPQHF
>TRBV30|TRBJ1-6
CAWSEGTGSSYNSPLHF
>TRBV30|TRBJ1-2
CAWSPTGNYGYTF
>TRBV11-2|TRBJ2-1
CASSLIRNNEQFF
>TRBV2|TRBJ2-7
CASSAGTGFRSSYEQYF
>TRBV19|TRBJ2-7
CASSPQGPSDYEQYF
>TRBV5-1|TRBJ2-5
CASSFYSEETQYF
>TRBV7-9|TRBJ2-7
CASNKLTTYEQYF
>TRBV27|TRBJ2-5
CASSSLQSTTGWWKETQYF
>TRBV30|TRBJ2-3
CAWIPHRVNTQYF
>TRBV30|TRBJ2-1
CAWNRALWDEQFF
>TRBV4-2|TRBJ1-5
CASSQKGQGSNQPQHF
>TRBV18|TRBJ2-5
CASSPQGEETQYF
>TRBV5-1|TRBJ1-6
CASSLGQGGNSPLHF
>TRBV7-8|TRBJ1-1
CASRINRESFTEAFF
>TRBV2|TRBJ1-5
CASSPGTAGWVRHF
>TRBV9|TRBJ2-1
CASSVDRSTNYNEQFF
>TRBV5-8|TRBJ2-6
CASSTMFGTAHSGANVLTF
>TRBV28|TRBJ1-4
CASSPTVFNEKLFF
>TRBV11-3|TRBJ2-5
CASSDLWTSGGEETQYF
>TRBV15|TRBJ2-1
CATSRELGQNNEQFF
>TRBV30|TRBJ1-5
CAWREGTGYSNQPQHF
>TRBV27|TRBJ2-1
CASIDSGLFETNEQFF
>TRBV10-1|TRBJ2-2
CASRAEGQGFSGELFF
>TRBV18|TRBJ1-3
CASSRIGQGKLSGNTIYF